This T cell receptor (beta chain) came from a study of shared clonotypes between healthy human individuals. TCRdb keeps only in-frame clones here, not all; method: immunoSEQ multiplex PCR. The table has roughly 700,000 clones, 74% seen once. V was clipped by 3 bases and J by 7 bases, with 12 bases between them. Germline V gene sequence: CDR1 LNHDA, CDR2 SQIVND (reference sequence). This CDR3 has 14 residues. This TCR was sampled from a woman in her 30s in good health. V gene TRBV19 combines with J gene TRBJ1-4, with D perhaps TRBD1 (5 bases). Sample: memory CD4+ T cells sorted from blood. The sample's subset: CD45RA-negative fraction. DNA for the CDR3: TGTGCCAGTAGTATCCTGGGGACCATTGAAAAACTGTTTTTT. It specifies CASSILGTIEKLFF.